What follows are 11 T cell receptor beta chains derived from one specimen sequenced in a study of shared clonotypes between healthy human individuals. Profiled with immunoSEQ multiplex PCR; TCRdb holds only in-frame clones, not every one. The repertoire holds roughly 2 million clones, with approximately 94% as singletons. Sequences were obtained from naive CD4+ T cells sorted from blood. The sample's subset: CD45RA+ positively selected. Source of these receptors: a man aged 18 to 29 in good health.

The gene calls are TRBV5-1 and TRBJ1-2; D unclear. Trimming removed 1 base from V and 6 bases from J, with 10 bases in between. The CDR3 spans 13 residues. CDR1 SGHRS and CDR2 YFSETQ come from the germline V gene. The CDR3 DNA follows: TGCGCCAGCAGCTTGAGGTTGTTCGATGGCTACACCTTC. Translated, it gives CASSLRLFDGYTF. The full variable domain, with the rest looked up from reference TRBV5-1 and TRBJ1-2, is KAGVTQTPRYLIKTRGQQVTLSCSPISGHRSVSWYQQTPGQGLQFLFEYFSETQRNKGNFPGRFSGRQFSNSRSEMNVSTLELGDSALYLCASSLRLFDGYTFGSGTRLTVV.

The chain links TRBV6-5 to TRBJ2-5; no reliable D call. The CDR3 consists of 12 residues. Trimming removed 7 bases from V and 4 bases from J, with 10 bases in between. Germline V gives CDR1 MNHEY, CDR2 SVGAGI. The CDR3 loop is CASNGSPETQYF. The CDR3 bases are TGTGCCAGCAATGGGTCTCCAGAGACCCAGTACTTC.

V gene TRBV27 combines with J gene TRBJ2-7; TRBD2 might be the D (7 bases). The CDR3 covers 15 residues. V was trimmed by 2 bases and J by 1 base, leaving 12 bases between them. Germline V lookup: CDR1 MNHEY, CDR2 SMNVEV (reference sequence). The CDR3 DNA is TGTGCCAGCAGTTTAACGGGGGGCCCTTCCTACGAGCAGTACTTC. This sequence encodes CASSLTGGPSYEQYF.

This rearrangement joins TRBV5-1 to TRBJ2-1; 8 bases fit TRBD2. From germline, CDR1 is SGHRS and CDR2 YFSETQ. The CDR3 consists of 16 residues. After removal of 1 base from V and 3 bases from J, the junction contained 6 bases not matched to a gene. The CDR3 DNA reads as TGCGCCAGCAGCTTGACAGCTAGCGGGCACTACAATGAGCAGTTCTTC. It yields the protein CASSLTASGHYNEQFF.

The V call is TRBV10-3, the J call TRBJ1-2, with 7 bases that match TRBD1. Losses at the gene ends were 0 bases for V and 4 bases for J; bases not matched to a gene: 14. Germline CDR1 and CDR2: ENHRY and SYGVKD. This CDR3 has 18 amino acids. In nucleotides, the CDR3 is TGTGCCATCAGTGAGTCTCGGACAGGCGCCTCCCTTAGCTATGGCTACACCTTC. Protein product: CAISESRTGASLSYGYTF.

The count of this clone is one. The chain couples TRBV4-1 to TRBJ2-7; weak D call: TRBD1 (5 bases). CDR3 length equals 14 residues. Trimming cost V 4 bases and J 7 bases, with 17 bases left between them. Per germline, CDR1 MGHRA and CDR2 YSYEKL. CDR3 sequence reads: CASSLVIGAGEQYF. CDR3 in DNA: TGCGCCAGCAGCCTTGTTATAGGGGCAGGGGAGCAGTACTTC.

The rearrangement uses TRBV5-1 and TRBJ2-3; the D call may be TRBD1 or TRBD2 (5 bases each). From germline, CDR1 is SGHRS and CDR2 YFSETQ. This CDR3 contains 18 residues. Trimming cost V 5 bases and J 2 bases, with 24 bases left between them. CDR3: CASRRGDGYSKPTDTQYF. The CDR3 region has the DNA TGCGCCAGCAGGCGTGGGGACGGTTATTCCAAGCCCACAGATACGCAGTATTTT.

With respect to this clone: The same CDR3 also results from other DNA sequences found in this sample. This rearrangement joins TRBV10-3 to TRBJ1-2; D uncertain. Trimming pared 2 bases from V and 6 bases from J, leaving 7 bases between. This CDR3 is built from 12 residues. Germline V CDR1 and CDR2: ENHRY, SYGVKD. Written as DNA, the CDR3 is TGTGCCATCAGTGAGGTCGGGGATGGCTACACCTTC. Encoded protein: CAISEVGDGYTF.

This chain uses TRBV9 with TRBJ1-1; D may be TRBD1 (5 bases). The CDR3 has 13 amino acids. Between the trimmed V and J ends, which lost 4 bases and 1 base, there was a span of 8 bases. Germline V gene data show CDR1 as SGDLS and CDR2 as YYNGEE. CDR3 DNA: TGTGCCAGCAGCCAGGGTACGAACACTGAAGCTTTCTTT. Translated, it gives CASSQGTNTEAFF.

V and J are TRBV5-5 and TRBJ2-7, with a weak D call TRBD1 (6 bases). Germline V lookup: CDR1 SGHKS, CDR2 YYEKEE (reference sequence). CDR3 length equals 17 residues. V shed 2 bases and J shed 1 base, with 19 bases lying between them. Written as DNA, the CDR3 is TGTGCCAGCAGCTTCGACCTACGGGACACGATATCCTACGAGCAGTACTTC. Protein product: CASSFDLRDTISYEQYF.

The chain recombines TRBV7-6 with TRBJ2-6; no definite D call. The CDR3 sequence is 14 residues long. The V end lost 5 bases, the J end lost 1 base, and 6 bases lay between the germline ends. Germline CDR1 SGHVS, CDR2 FNYEAQ. CDR3 DNA: TGTGCCAGCAGCCGGACGTCTGGGGCCAACGTCCTGACTTTC. Its protein product is CASSRTSGANVLTF.